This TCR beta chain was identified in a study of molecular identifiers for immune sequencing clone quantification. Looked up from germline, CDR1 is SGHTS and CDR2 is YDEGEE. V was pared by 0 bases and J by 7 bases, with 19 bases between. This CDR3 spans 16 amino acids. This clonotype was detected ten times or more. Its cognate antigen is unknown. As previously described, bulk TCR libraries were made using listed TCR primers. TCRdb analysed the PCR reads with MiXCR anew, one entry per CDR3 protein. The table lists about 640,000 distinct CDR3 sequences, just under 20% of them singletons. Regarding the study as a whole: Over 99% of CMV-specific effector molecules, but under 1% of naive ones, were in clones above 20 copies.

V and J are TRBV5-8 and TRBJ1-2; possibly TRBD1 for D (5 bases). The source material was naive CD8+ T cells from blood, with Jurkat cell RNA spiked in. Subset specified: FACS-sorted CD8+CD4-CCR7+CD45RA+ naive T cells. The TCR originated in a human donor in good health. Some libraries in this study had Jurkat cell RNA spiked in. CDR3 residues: CASSLGPTGPEAGYTF. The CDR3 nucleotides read TGTGCCAGCAGCTTGGGTCCTACAGGACCTGAGGCTGGCTACACCTTC.